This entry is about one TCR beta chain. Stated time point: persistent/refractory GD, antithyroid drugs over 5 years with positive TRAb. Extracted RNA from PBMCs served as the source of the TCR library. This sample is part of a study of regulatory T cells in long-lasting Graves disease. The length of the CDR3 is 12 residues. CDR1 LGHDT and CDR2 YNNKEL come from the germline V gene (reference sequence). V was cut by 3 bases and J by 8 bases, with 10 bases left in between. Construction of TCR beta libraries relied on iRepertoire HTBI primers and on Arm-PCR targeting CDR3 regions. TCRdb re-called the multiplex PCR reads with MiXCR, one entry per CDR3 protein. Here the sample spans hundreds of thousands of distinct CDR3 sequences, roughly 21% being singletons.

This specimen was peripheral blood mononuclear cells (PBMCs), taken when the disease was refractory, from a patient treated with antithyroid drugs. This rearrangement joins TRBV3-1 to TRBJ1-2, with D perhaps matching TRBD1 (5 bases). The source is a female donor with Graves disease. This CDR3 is CASSQGPVGYTF. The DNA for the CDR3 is TGTGCCAGCAGCCAGGGACCCGTCGGCTACACCTTC.